A single sample is the source of the 11 T cell receptor beta chains below, sequenced in a study of tumor and adjacent non-tumor tissue in lung cancer. RNA was extracted from bulk tissue without any cell sorting. TCRbeta libraries were built with three rounds of nested PCR, modified from ARM-PCR. TCRdb re-called the multiplex PCR reads with MiXCR, one entry per CDR3 protein. The profile shows 120,000 or so distinct CDR3 sequences, approximately 71% of them singletons. Sequencing was performed on lung tumor tissue. These TCRs come from a man aged 25-45 years with non-small cell lung cancer.

As concerns this clonotype: A much larger clone lies one base from this, so it may be a read error. The rearrangement joins TRBV20-1 to TRBJ2-3, with 8 bases identical to TRBD2. The CDR3 contains 13 residues. Germline assignment: CDR1 DFQATT and CDR2 SNEGSKA (reference sequence). The CDR3 loop is CSAMRTSTDTQFF. In DNA, the CDR3 is TGCAGTGCTATGAGGACTAGCACAGATACGCAGTTTTTT.

The rearrangement uses TRBV12-3 or TRBV12-4 and TRBJ2-7; D uncertain. Deletions cut 7 bases from V and 2 bases from J, with 18 bases between. The CDR3 runs 15 residues. The CDR3, as DNA: TGTGCCAGCATTCCGGAGTACCAAACGGCCTACGAGCAGTACTTC. Translated, it gives CASIPEYQTAYEQYF.

Note on this clonotype: This may stem from a read error, because a much larger clone lies one nucleotide away. V usage is TRBV20-1 and J usage is TRBJ1-2; D is unresolved. The V end lost 6 bases, the J end lost 8 bases, and 13 bases lay between the germline ends. The CDR3 contains 11 residues. Per the germline V gene, CDR1 is DFQATT and CDR2 is SNEGSKA (reference sequence). CDR3 DNA: TGCAGTGCACACATCTCGGGGGGCTACACCTTC. This gives the protein CSAHISGGYTF.

Comments on this clonotype: This may come from a read error, since a much larger clone is one base off. The V and J genes are TRBV12-3 or TRBV12-4 and TRBJ2-5; 8 nucleotides match TRBD2. CDR3 size: 14 residues. The CDR3, as DNA: TGTGCCGGCAGTTCCGGACTAGCCCGAGAGACCCAGTACTTC. It yields the protein CAGSSGLARETQYF.

A remark on this clonotype: Just one base apart from a much larger clone, this may be a read error. The V gene is TRBV20-1, the J gene TRBJ2-5, with 11 bases that match TRBD1. The germline CDR1 and CDR2 sequences are DFQATT and SNEGSKA (reference sequence). The CDR3 runs 15 residues. CDR3 sequence reads: CGARPPGQGEGTQYF. As DNA, the CDR3 is TGCGGTGCTAGACCACCGGGACAGGGGGAGGGGACCCAGTACTTC.

A remark on this clonotype: This likely comes from a read error, as the CDR3 has no conserved phenylalanine or tryptophan at its end. The rearrangement joins TRBV20-1 to TRBJ2-1; D remains ambiguous. The V gene lost 3 bases and the J gene lost 4 bases, with 10 bases spanning the gap. CDR3 size: 13 residues. Germline lookup yields CDR1 DFQATT and CDR2 SNEGSKA (reference sequence). Here the CDR3 reads CSARYRSYNEQFL. DNA for the CDR3: TGCAGTGCTAGGTACAGATCATACAATGAGCAGTTCTTA.

Details on this clonotype: This may stem from a read error, because a much larger clone lies one nucleotide away. V usage is TRBV4-1 and J usage is TRBJ2-7; TRBD2 agrees at 8 bases. Germline V gives CDR1 MGHRA, CDR2 YSYEKL. This CDR3 comprises 16 residues. The J segment lost 2 bases and the V segment lost 0 bases, leaving 6 bases of the junction unmatched. The CDR3 loop reads CASSQEAARGAYEQYF. In DNA form, the CDR3 reads TGCGCCAGCAGCCAAGAAGCGGCGCGGGGGGCCTACGAGCAGTACTTC.

In its sample, this clonotype was seen once. The junction departs from the called germline gene at one end, perhaps through a read error. This chain uses TRBV20-1 with TRBJ2-1; the D gene is possibly TRBD2 (5 bases). This CDR3 is 13 amino acids long. CDR1 is DFQATT, CDR2 SNEGSKA, per germline (reference sequence). The CDR3 here is CSAQLVGLNERFF. As DNA, the CDR3 is TGCAGTGCCCAACTAGTGGGTCTCAATGAGCGGTTCTTC.

About this clonotype itself: This may be a read error, as it is one base from a much larger clone. The chain uses TRBV6-2 or TRBV6-3 and TRBJ2-5; unclear D gene. CDR1 and CDR2 (germline): MNHEY, SVGEGT. CDR3 length: 14 residues. V lost 6 bases and J lost 3, with 14 bases in between. The CDR3 DNA reads as TGTGCCAGCAGAATCCGGGCCGTTGAAGAGACCCAGTACTTC. Translation: CASRIRAVEETQYF.

A note on this clonotype: One junction end disagrees with the germline gene, perhaps due to a read error. The V gene is TRBV12-3 or TRBV12-4, the J gene TRBJ2-2, with a tentative D call TRBD2 (5 bases). The CDR3 totals 15 residues. The CDR3 is CASSLVVSDTGKLFF. In DNA, the CDR3 is TGTGCCAGCAGTTTAGTAGTGTCCGACACCGGGAAGCTGTTTTTT.

This clonotype was counted between two and nine times. This may arise from a read error, as a much more abundant clone is one base away. The chain combines TRBV6-5 with TRBJ2-7; no firm D call. Trimming stripped 7 bases from V and 2 bases from J, with 12 bases between. Germline V gene data show CDR1 as MNHEY and CDR2 as SVGAGI. This CDR3 contains 13 residues. CDR3: CASTPRSPYEQYF. The CDR3, as DNA: TGTGCCAGCACCCCTCGAAGCCCCTACGAGCAGTACTTC.